The 3 T cell receptor beta chains below all came from one sample that was sequenced in a study of cytomegalovirus exposure and HLA in healthy donors. PCR was performed using 60 Vbeta and 13 Jbeta primers. Method: immunoSEQ multiplex PCR; TCRdb's copy keeps in-frame clones and lacks some. The sample contains roughly 100,000 clones, roughly three fifths of which appear only once. Material: PBMCs. The receptor source for this set is a man aged 60 to 75 in good health and CMV-seronegative.

This sequence joins TRBV9 and TRBJ2-1; TRBD1 matches at 10 bases. There are 15 residues in the CDR3. Germline V lookup: CDR1 SGDLS, CDR2 YYNGEE. Trimming took 4 bases from V and 9 from J; bases not matched to a gene: 10. The CDR3 region is CASSPGTGVVGEQFF. CDR3 nucleotides: TGTGCCAGCAGCCCCGGGACAGGGGTAGTCGGTGAGCAGTTCTTC.

The sample holds a few counts of this clone. The rearrangement joins TRBV6-1 to TRBJ2-1; 7 positions match TRBD1. V dropped 3 bases and J dropped 0; count of bases not matched to a gene: 5. CDR1 and CDR2 (germline): MNHNS, SASEGT. This CDR3 spans 16 amino acids. The CDR3 sequence: CASSDRGQASYNEQFF. The CDR3 region has the DNA TGTGCCAGCAGTGATCGAGGACAGGCCTCCTACAATGAGCAGTTCTTC.

This clone was observed a few times. This rearrangement joins TRBV29-1 to TRBJ2-3, with 11 bases aligning to TRBD2. The CDR3 contains 14 residues. V was pared by 6 bases and J by 3 bases, with 5 bases of the junction left unmatched. Germline V CDR1 and CDR2: SQVTM, ANQGSEA. The CDR3 sequence: CSVASGGWTDTQYF. The CDR3 nucleotides are TGCAGCGTGGCTAGCGGGGGGTGGACAGATACGCAGTATTTT.